This T cell receptor beta chain came from a study of T cells in Graves' hyperthyroidism and ophthalmopathy. The investigators amplified TCR beta CDR3 regions from RNA transcripts. During a first-round RT-PCR of the TCR CDR3, the HTBI primer set was used. TCRdb analysed the multiplex PCR reads with MiXCR anew, one entry per CDR3 protein. The table lists 150,000 or so distinct CDR3 sequences, over 20% of them singletons. This clonotype has a count of ten or more. The TCR comes from a woman aged 45-59 years with Graves' hyperthyroidism that later progressed to Graves' ophthalmopathy. Sequencing input: blood.

CDR3 DNA sequence: TGTGCCAGCAGCAAGACAGGGGGCACGGGCACCGGGGAGCTGTTTTTT. Translated: CASSKTGGTGTGELFF. The rearrangement links TRBV7-9 to TRBJ2-2; 10 nucleotides agree with TRBD1. The CDR3 totals 16 residues. Per germline, CDR1 SEHNR and CDR2 FQNEAQ (reference sequence). The ends lost 5 bases at V and 4 bases at J; junction bases unmatched: 7.